The 5 T cell receptor beta chains given below trace back to one sample, sequenced in a study of T cell responses to AZD1222 COVID-19 vaccine. Method: immunoSEQ multiplex PCR; TCRdb's copy keeps in-frame clones and lacks some. The sample yields 95,000 to 110,000 clones, about nine tenths seen once. The source material was peripheral blood, sampled 28 days after the second AZD1222 dose. The receptors shown here come from an adult who received the AZD1222 COVID-19 vaccine.

The rearrangement links TRBV19 to TRBJ1-5, with TRBD1 as a possible D gene (5 bases). Germline V gene sequence: CDR1 LNHDA, CDR2 SQIVND (reference sequence). The CDR3 contains 15 residues. V lost 7 bases to trimming and J lost 5 bases, with 18 bases between them. The CDR3 DNA reads TGTGCCAGTACCCCCATGGGGGGAGGTGATCAGCCCCAGCATTTT. This gives the protein CASTPMGGGDQPQHF.

The chain employs TRBV6-4 and TRBJ2-1, with 11 bases identical to TRBD2. The CDR3 sequence is 15 residues long. V lost 9 bases, J lost 5 bases, and 9 bases stayed unmatched. Germline lookup yields CDR1 MRHNA and CDR2 SNTAGT. The chain's CDR3 is CASSQLAGEHNEQFF. CDR3 sequence (DNA): TGTGCCAGTTCGCAACTAGCGGGGGAGCACAATGAGCAGTTCTTC.

V and J are TRBV27 and TRBJ1-1; 12 nucleotides agree with TRBD1. The germline gives CDR1 MNHEY, CDR2 SMNVEV (reference sequence). Germline trimming cut 1 base from V and 5 bases from J; bases unmatched to any gene: 5. The CDR3 runs to 16 residues. The CDR3 sequence: CASSLLGTGGNTEAFF. DNA of the CDR3: TGTGCCAGCAGTTTATTAGGGACAGGGGGCAATACTGAAGCTTTCTTT.

This clone appeared once. This rearrangement joins TRBV5-5 to TRBJ2-7, with unresolved D. The CDR3 has 14 residues. Trimming took 2 bases from V and 2 from J, leaving 11 bases between them. The V gene's germline CDR1 is SGHKS and CDR2 YYEKEE (reference sequence). The CDR3: CASSFNNNPYEQYF. DNA for the CDR3: TGTGCCAGCAGCTTTAACAATAACCCCTACGAGCAGTACTTC.

A word on this clone: Other DNA sequences in the same sample also yield this CDR3. This chain links TRBV6-1 with TRBJ2-7, with D tentatively TRBD1 (5 bases). V lost 1 base to trimming and J lost 0 bases, with 7 bases between them. In germline, CDR1 is MNHNS, CDR2 SASEGT. The CDR3 sequence is 14 residues long. The CDR3 nucleotides read TGTGCCAGCAGTGAAGGGGGCAGCTCCTACGAGCAGTACTTC. Its translation is CASSEGGSSYEQYF.